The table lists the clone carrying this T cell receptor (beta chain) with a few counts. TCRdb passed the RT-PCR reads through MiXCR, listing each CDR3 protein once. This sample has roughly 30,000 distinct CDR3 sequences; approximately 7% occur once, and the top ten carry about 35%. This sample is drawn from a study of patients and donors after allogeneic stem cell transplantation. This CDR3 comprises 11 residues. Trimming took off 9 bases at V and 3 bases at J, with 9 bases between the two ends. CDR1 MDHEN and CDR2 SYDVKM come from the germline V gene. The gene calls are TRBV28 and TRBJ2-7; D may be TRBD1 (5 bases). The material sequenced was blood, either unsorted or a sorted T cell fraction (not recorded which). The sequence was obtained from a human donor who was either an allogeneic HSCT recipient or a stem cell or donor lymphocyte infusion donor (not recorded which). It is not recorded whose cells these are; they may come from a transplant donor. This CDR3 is CASRGYYEQYF. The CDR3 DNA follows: TGTGCCAGTAGGGGCTACTACGAGCAGTACTTC.